This T cell receptor beta chain emerged from a study of cytomegalovirus exposure and HLA in healthy donors. Study-level information: There were just under 400 genotyped donors. Of these, about 86% fell in the genetic ancestry cluster associated with self-reported Caucasian donors.

In the PCR, 60 Vbeta and 13 Jbeta primers were used. Here immunoSEQ multiplex PCR was the method, and the copy in TCRdb shows in-frame clones only, minus some. The table lists approximately 150,000 clones. V lost 2 bases and J 4 bases, leaving 23 bases between the germline ends. Germline loops: CDR1 KGHSH, CDR2 LQKENI. The CDR3 consists of 18 residues. As for this clone: Its antigen is unknown.

The study's findings and limits: Accurate predictions that matched the HLA-A and HLA-B alleles of most subjects were reportedly made from TCR beta sequences.

The sequenced material came from PBMCs. The genes are TRBV18 and TRBJ1-1, with D possibly matching TRBD1 (5 bases). The TCR sequence derives from a male donor in good health and CMV-seronegative. The CDR3 DNA sequence: TGTGCCAGCTCACCAGTGGGGCGGCAAGTTCGCGGGACCACTGAAGCTTTCTTT. Translation: CASSPVGRQVRGTTEAFF.